Following are 22 T cell receptor beta chains from one sample sequenced in a study of radiotherapy plus CTLA-4 blockade in lung cancer. Produced via immunoSEQ multiplex PCR; TCRdb's table is partial and in-frame only. The table lists 70,000 to 95,000 clones, approximately 82% of them singletons, with roughly 14% in the top ten. This specimen consisted of peripheral blood, obtained from a patient treated with radiotherapy plus ipilimumab. Every receptor here comes from a human donor with non-small cell lung cancer that progressed on radiotherapy plus ipilimumab.

This chain links TRBV30 with TRBJ1-2; TRBD1 matches at 9 bases. V gave up 8 bases and J gave up 10 bases; unmatched junction bases: 8. The CDR3 loop spans 11 amino acids. CDR1 is GTSNPN and CDR2 is SVGIG in the germline V gene (reference sequence). CDR3 in DNA: TGTGCCCACCGGGACAGGGTTGACTACACCTTC. This gives the protein CAHRDRVDYTF. The full variable domain, completed using reference TRBV30 and TRBJ1-2, is SQTIHQWPATLVQPVGSPLSLECTVEGTSNPNLYWYRQAAGRGLQLLFYSVGIGQISSEVPQNLSASRPQDRQFILSSKKLLLSDSGFYLCAHRDRVDYTFGSGTRLTVV.

The chain links TRBV9 to TRBJ1-2, with 9 nucleotides matching TRBD1. The germline CDR1 and CDR2 sequences are SGDLS and YYNGEE. Losses at the gene ends were 4 bases for V and 4 bases for J; bases not matched to a gene: 14. The CDR3 runs to 17 residues. DNA of the CDR3: TGTGCCAGCAGCCCTAACTCAGGACAGGGGAAGGGCTATGGCTACACCTTC. Amino acids: CASSPNSGQGKGYGYTF.

V is TRBV9 and J is TRBJ2-7; 8 bases are a match to TRBD1. The CDR3 totals 14 residues. After removal of 4 bases from V and 2 bases from J, the junction contained 5 bases not matched to a gene. The germline V gene encodes CDR1 SGDLS and CDR2 YYNGEE. The DNA for the CDR3 is TGTGCCAGCAGCCCCGGGACAGGCCCCTACGAGCAGTACTTC. Protein product: CASSPGTGPYEQYF.

This chain joins TRBV19 and TRBJ2-5; 9 bases agree with TRBD2. Germline V gene data show CDR1 as LNHDA and CDR2 as SQIVND (reference sequence). CDR3 size: 15 residues. The V and J ends lost 2 bases and 10 bases, in that order; junction bases with no gene match: 11. The CDR3 coding sequence is TGTGCCAGTAGTATATCCCTAGCGGGATCCACTCTCCAGTACTTC. This codes for CASSISLAGSTLQYF.

This clone was observed once. The rearrangement joins TRBV29-1 to TRBJ1-5, with TRBD1 identical over 10 bases. Germline CDR1 SQVTM, CDR2 ANQGSEA. V lost 5 bases, J lost 4 bases, and 2 bases stayed unmatched. The CDR3 consists of 13 residues. The CDR3 protein is CSVRDRGNQPQHF. DNA of the CDR3: TGCAGCGTTCGGGACAGGGGAAATCAGCCCCAGCATTTT.

This clone was counted once. The rearrangement links TRBV9 to TRBJ2-2, with TRBD1 as a possible D gene (6 bases). The CDR3 sequence is 17 residues long. The germline V and J ends were trimmed by 3 bases and 5 bases, with 20 bases remaining between them. Germline values: CDR1 SGDLS, CDR2 YYNGEE. The CDR3, as DNA: TGTGCCAGCAGCGACAGGGTATTGCCACCAACAACCGGGGAGCTGTTTTTT. It is translated as CASSDRVLPPTTGELFF. Together with reference TRBV9 and TRBJ2-2, the CDR3 gives the full variable domain: DSGVTQTPKHLITATGQRVTLRCSPRSGDLSVYWYQQSLDQGLQFLIQYYNGEERAKGNILERFSAQQFPDLHSELNLSSLELGDSALYFCASSDRVLPPTTGELFFGEGSRLTVL.

The CDR3 DNA reads TGTGCCAGCAGCTTAGCGTGGGGACAGGGGAGGGGAGATACGCAGTATTTT. Translated: CASSLAWGQGRGDTQYF. The V and J genes are TRBV7-2 and TRBJ2-3; 10 nucleotides align to TRBD1. Losses at the gene ends were 0 bases for V and 5 bases for J; bases not matched to a gene: 8. CDR3 length: 17 residues. Germline CDR1 SGHTA, CDR2 FQGNSA.

The gene calls are TRBV15 and TRBJ2-1; tentatively, D is TRBD1 (6 bases). This CDR3 region has 16 residues. V was shortened by 2 bases and J by 0 bases, with 11 bases between the two germline ends. In germline, CDR1 is LNHNV, CDR2 YYDKDF (reference sequence). The CDR3 DNA sequence: TGTGCCACCAGCAGACAAAGGGGGAGCTCCTACAATGAGCAGTTCTTC. Translating gives CATSRQRGSSYNEQFF.

This chain connects TRBV6-1 to TRBJ1-6; D remains ambiguous. The V gene's germline CDR1 is MNHNS and CDR2 SASEGT. The CDR3 has 15 residues. Deletions cut 3 bases from V and 6 bases from J, with 12 bases between. The CDR3 loop is CASSERAGINSPLHF. CDR3 coding DNA: TGTGCCAGCAGTGAGCGGGCGGGGATTAATTCACCCCTCCACTTT.

This sequence joins TRBV7-2 and TRBJ1-5; D remains ambiguous. Trimming removed 0 bases at V and 4 bases at J, with 10 bases between. Germline lookup yields CDR1 SGHTA and CDR2 FQGNSA. The CDR3 extends over 15 amino acids. In nucleotides, the CDR3 is TGTGCCAGCAGCTTAGCGAACCGTGGAAATCAGCCCCAGCATTTT. Encoded protein: CASSLANRGNQPQHF.

The J gene is TRBJ2-5, the V gene TRBV14, with a possible D match to TRBD1 (6 bases). This CDR3 spans 13 amino acids. The germline V gene has CDR1 SGHDN and CDR2 FVKESK. Trimming took 4 bases from V and 4 from J, leaving 10 bases between them. The CDR3 here is CASSRGRAETQYF. Written as DNA, the CDR3 is TGTGCCAGCAGCCGGGGGCGGGCAGAGACCCAGTACTTC.

The rearrangement uses TRBV27 and TRBJ1-1, with 7 bases fitting TRBD1. The J segment lost 6 bases and the V segment lost 7 bases, leaving 11 bases of the junction unmatched. The length of the CDR3 is 14 residues. Germline V gives CDR1 MNHEY, CDR2 SMNVEV (reference sequence). The CDR3 DNA reads TGTGCCAGCATGCGAGGGGGCGGCGGGGCTGAAGCTTTCTTT. Translating it yields CASMRGGGGAEAFF.

This chain joins TRBV28 and TRBJ2-7; D is perhaps TRBD1 or TRBD2 (6 bases each). Trimming cost V 9 bases and J 5 bases, with 26 bases left between them. Per the germline V gene, CDR1 is MDHEN and CDR2 is SYDVKM. The CDR3 extends over 16 amino acids. The CDR3 sequence is CASPFPGEGDSHEQYF. CDR3 in DNA: TGTGCCAGTCCGTTTCCGGGAGAGGGGGATAGCCACGAGCAGTACTTC.

This chain uses TRBV5-1 with TRBJ1-1; D is uncertain. CDR1 and CDR2 from the germline V gene are SGHRS and YFSETQ. The CDR3 is made up of 15 amino acids. The V end was cut by 3 bases, the J end by 0 bases, with 12 bases between. The CDR3 protein is CASSSMATLNTEAFF. The CDR3 nucleotides are TGCGCCAGCAGCTCAATGGCGACCCTGAACACTGAAGCTTTCTTT. The variable domain in full, with the rest retrieved from reference TRBV5-1 and TRBJ1-1, is KAGVTQTPRYLIKTRGQQVTLSCSPISGHRSVSWYQQTPGQGLQFLFEYFSETQRNKGNFPGRFSGRQFSNSRSEMNVSTLELGDSALYLCASSSMATLNTEAFFGQGTRLTVV.

The V gene is TRBV2, the J gene TRBJ1-2; TRBD1 aligns across 7 bases. The V gene end was trimmed by 7 bases and the J gene end by 4 bases; junction bases not matched to a gene: 3. Germline V CDR1 and CDR2: SNHLY, FYNNEI. The CDR3 has 12 residues. The CDR3 here is CASKNRGYGYTF. For the CDR3, the DNA is TGTGCCAGCAAGAACAGGGGCTATGGCTACACCTTC.

This chain connects TRBV28 to TRBJ1-1; D is uncertain. V was cut by 6 bases and J by 7 bases, with 15 bases left in between. In germline, CDR1 is MDHEN, CDR2 SYDVKM. CDR3 length equals 13 residues. This CDR3 reads CASSRRARSEAFF. The CDR3 nucleotides are TGTGCCAGCAGCCGGAGGGCTAGAAGTGAAGCTTTCTTT.

This chain uses TRBV27 with TRBJ1-5; D not resolved. V shed 5 bases and J shed 0 bases, with 11 bases lying between them. The germline V gene encodes CDR1 MNHEY and CDR2 SMNVEV (reference sequence). CDR3 size: 15 residues. In DNA, the CDR3 is TGTGCCAGCAGTATGACGGAATATAGCAATCAGCCCCAGCATTTT. Protein product: CASSMTEYSNQPQHF.

In nucleotides, the CDR3 is TGCGCCAGTCGACAGGGGGCAGGGGCTGAAGCTTTCTTT. This codes for CASRQGAGAEAFF. The rearrangement uses TRBV5-1 and TRBJ1-1; 10 bases match TRBD1. Germline CDR1 reads SGHRS; CDR2 reads YFSETQ. The CDR3 spans 13 residues. The V and J ends lost 8 bases and 6 bases, in that order; junction bases with no gene match: 7.

This chain links TRBV4-1 with TRBJ1-2; D is unclear. CDR3 length: 16 residues. CDR1 and CDR2 from the germline V gene are MGHRA and YSYEKL. V lost 1 base and J lost 0, with 12 bases in between. The CDR3 bases are TGCGCCAGCAGCCAAGGGGAACAGATGACTAACTATGGCTACACCTTC. The encoded protein is CASSQGEQMTNYGYTF.

The chain uses TRBV27 and TRBJ2-7, with 9 bases identical to TRBD2. This CDR3 has 15 amino acids. From germline, CDR1 is MNHEY and CDR2 SMNVEV (reference sequence). The junction had 8 bases not matched to a gene; V was cut back by 3 bases and J by 5 bases. CDR3 residues: CASSFGLAGRDEQYF. CDR3 DNA sequence: TGTGCCAGCAGTTTTGGGCTAGCGGGAAGAGACGAGCAGTACTTC.

A single count supports this clone. This chain uses TRBV18 with TRBJ1-6; a possible D gene is TRBD1 (5 bases). Germline loops: CDR1 KGHSH, CDR2 LQKENI. The V and J ends lost 0 bases and 6 bases respectively, with 18 bases between them. This CDR3 comprises 18 residues. In DNA form, the CDR3 reads TGTGCCAGCTCACCACCATACTGGGGCGGCAGGACTAATTCACCCCTCCACTTT. Residues: CASSPPYWGGRTNSPLHF. Full variable domain (rest looked up from reference TRBV18 and TRBJ1-6): NAGVMQNPRHLVRRRGQEARLRCSPMKGHSHVYWYRQLPEEGLKFMVYLQKENIIDESGMPKERFSAEFPKEGPSILRIQQVVRGDSAAYFCASSPPYWGGRTNSPLHFGNGTRLTVT.

This rearrangement joins TRBV9 to TRBJ2-1; 7 nucleotides match TRBD2. The CDR3 is 14 amino acids. Trimming removed 1 base from V and 8 bases from J; junction bases left unmatched: 6. CDR1 and CDR2 from the germline V gene are SGDLS and YYNGEE. This CDR3 is CASSVRGGSDEQFF. The CDR3 DNA follows: TGTGCCAGCAGCGTAAGGGGAGGGAGCGATGAGCAGTTCTTC.